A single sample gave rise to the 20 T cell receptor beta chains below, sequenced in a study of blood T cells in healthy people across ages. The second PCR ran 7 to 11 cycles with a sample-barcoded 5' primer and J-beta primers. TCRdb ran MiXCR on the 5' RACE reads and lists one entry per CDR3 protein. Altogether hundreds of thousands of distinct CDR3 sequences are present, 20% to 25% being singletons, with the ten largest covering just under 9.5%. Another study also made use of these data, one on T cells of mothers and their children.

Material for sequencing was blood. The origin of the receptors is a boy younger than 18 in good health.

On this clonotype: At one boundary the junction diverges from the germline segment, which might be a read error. The CDR3 loop is CASSFEAAYYDYTF. The CDR3 region has the DNA TGTGCCAGCAGTTTCGAGGCGGCCTACTATGACTACACCTTC. The chain links TRBV27 to TRBJ1-2; D is undetermined. Germline V gene lookup returns CDR1 MNHEY and CDR2 SMNVEV (reference sequence). The CDR3 runs to 14 residues.

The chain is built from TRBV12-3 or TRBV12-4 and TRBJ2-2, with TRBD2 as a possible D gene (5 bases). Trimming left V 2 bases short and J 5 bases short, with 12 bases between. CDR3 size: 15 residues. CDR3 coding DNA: TGTGCCAGCAGTTTAACGTACCCGGGGACCGGGGAGCTGTTTTTT. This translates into CASSLTYPGTGELFF.

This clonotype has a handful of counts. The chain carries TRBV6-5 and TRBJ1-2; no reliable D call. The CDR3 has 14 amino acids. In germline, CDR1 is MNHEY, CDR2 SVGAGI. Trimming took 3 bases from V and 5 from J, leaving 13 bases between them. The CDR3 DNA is TGTGCCAGCAGTTATCGCAGCATCGGGTATGGCTACACCTTC. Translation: CASSYRSIGYGYTF.

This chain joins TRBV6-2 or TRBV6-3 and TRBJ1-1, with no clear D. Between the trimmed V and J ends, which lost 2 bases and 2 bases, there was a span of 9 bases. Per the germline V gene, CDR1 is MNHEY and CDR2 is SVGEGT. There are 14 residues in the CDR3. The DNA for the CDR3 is TGTGCCAGCAGTTACGATGCAGAAAACACTGAAGCTTTCTTT. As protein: CASSYDAENTEAFF.

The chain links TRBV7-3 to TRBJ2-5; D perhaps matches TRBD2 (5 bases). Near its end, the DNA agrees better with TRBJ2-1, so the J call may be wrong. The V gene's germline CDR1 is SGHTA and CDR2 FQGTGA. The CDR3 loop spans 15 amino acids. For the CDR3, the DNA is TGTGCCAGCAGCTCAAGTGTCGGGGATAGCAGTGAGCAGTTCTTC. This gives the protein CASSSSVGDSSEQFF.

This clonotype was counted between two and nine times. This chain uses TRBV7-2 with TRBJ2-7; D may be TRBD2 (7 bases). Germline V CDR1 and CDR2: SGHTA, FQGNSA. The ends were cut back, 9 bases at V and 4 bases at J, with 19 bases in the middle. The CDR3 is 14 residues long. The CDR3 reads CASGKRGGEYEQYF. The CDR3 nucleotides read TGTGCCAGTGGCAAGAGGGGGGGCGAGTACGAGCAGTACTTC. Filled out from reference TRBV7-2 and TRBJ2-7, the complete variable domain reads GAGVSQSPSNKVTEKGKDVELRCDPISGHTALYWYRQSLGQGLEFLIYFQGNSAPDKSGLPSDRFSAERTGGSVSTLTIQRTQQEDSAVYLCASGKRGGEYEQYFGPGTRLTVT.

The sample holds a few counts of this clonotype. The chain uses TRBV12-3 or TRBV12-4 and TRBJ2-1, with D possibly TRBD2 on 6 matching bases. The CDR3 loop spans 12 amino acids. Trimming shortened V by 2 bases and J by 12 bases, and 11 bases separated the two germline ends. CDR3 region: CASSLTGTVQFF. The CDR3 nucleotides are TGTGCCAGCAGTTTAACCGGGACTGTGCAGTTCTTC.

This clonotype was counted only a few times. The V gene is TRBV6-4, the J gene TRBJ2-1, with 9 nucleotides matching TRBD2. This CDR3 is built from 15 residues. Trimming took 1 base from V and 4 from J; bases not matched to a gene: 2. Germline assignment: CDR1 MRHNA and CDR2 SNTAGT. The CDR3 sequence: CASSDFAGGYNEQFF. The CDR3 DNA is TGTGCCAGCAGTGACTTTGCGGGAGGGTACAATGAGCAGTTCTTC.

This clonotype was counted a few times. The CDR3 sequence is CASSYSAPAETQYF. As DNA, the CDR3 is TGTGCCAGCAGTTACTCCGCTCCGGCGGAGACCCAGTACTTC. V and J are TRBV6-5 and TRBJ2-5; no firm D call. Looked up from germline, CDR1 is MNHEY and CDR2 is SVGAGI. This CDR3 contains 14 residues. Trimming stripped 0 bases from V and 5 bases from J, with 10 bases between.

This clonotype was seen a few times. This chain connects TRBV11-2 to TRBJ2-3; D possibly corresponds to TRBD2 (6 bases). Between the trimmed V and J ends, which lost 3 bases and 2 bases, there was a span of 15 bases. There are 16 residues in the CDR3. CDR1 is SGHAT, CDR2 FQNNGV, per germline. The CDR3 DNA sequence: TGTGCCAGCAGCTTTGGCGGGAAGCCAATCACAGATACGCAGTATTTT. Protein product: CASSFGGKPITDTQYF.

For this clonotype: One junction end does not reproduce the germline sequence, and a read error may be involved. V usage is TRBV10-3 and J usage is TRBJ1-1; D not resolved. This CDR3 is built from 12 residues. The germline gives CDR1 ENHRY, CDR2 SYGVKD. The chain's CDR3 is CAISAYEAEASF. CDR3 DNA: TGTGCCATCAGTGCGTATGAGGCTGAAGCTTCCTTT.

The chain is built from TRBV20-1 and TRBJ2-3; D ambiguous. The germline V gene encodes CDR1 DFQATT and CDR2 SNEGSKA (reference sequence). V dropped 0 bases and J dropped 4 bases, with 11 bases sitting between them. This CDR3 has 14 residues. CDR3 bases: TGCAGTGCTAGAGATTCAGGTTTCGCAGATACGCAGTATTTT. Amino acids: CSARDSGFADTQYF.

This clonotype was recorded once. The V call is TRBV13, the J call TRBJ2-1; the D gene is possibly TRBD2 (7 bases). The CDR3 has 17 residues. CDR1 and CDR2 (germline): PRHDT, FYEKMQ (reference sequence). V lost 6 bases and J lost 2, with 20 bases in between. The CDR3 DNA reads TGTGCCAGCAGTAGAGGGGGGGGGAGTGGTGCCTACAATGAGCAGTTCTTC. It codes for CASSRGGGSGAYNEQFF.

CDR3 protein: CASSHKGETQYF. CDR3 nucleotide sequence: TGTGCCAGCAGCCATAAGGGGGAGACCCAGTACTTC. The V gene is TRBV3-1, the J gene TRBJ2-5, with D perhaps matching TRBD1 (5 bases). There are 12 residues in the CDR3. CDR1 LGHDT and CDR2 YNNKEL come from the germline V gene (reference sequence). Trimming cost V 3 bases and J 5 bases, with 7 bases left between them.

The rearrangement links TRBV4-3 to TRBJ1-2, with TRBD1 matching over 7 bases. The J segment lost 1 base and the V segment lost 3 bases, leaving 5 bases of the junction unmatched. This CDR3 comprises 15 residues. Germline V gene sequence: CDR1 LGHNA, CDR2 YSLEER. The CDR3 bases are TGCGCCAGCAGCCAGGACAGGTACCTTAACTATGGCTACACCTTC. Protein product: CASSQDRYLNYGYTF.

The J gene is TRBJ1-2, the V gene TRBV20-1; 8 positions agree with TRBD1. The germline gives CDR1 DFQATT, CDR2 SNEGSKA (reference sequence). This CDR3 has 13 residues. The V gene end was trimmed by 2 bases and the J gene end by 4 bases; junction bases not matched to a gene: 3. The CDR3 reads CSARTGGLYGYTF. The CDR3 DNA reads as TGCAGTGCTAGAACAGGGGGTCTCTATGGCTACACCTTC.

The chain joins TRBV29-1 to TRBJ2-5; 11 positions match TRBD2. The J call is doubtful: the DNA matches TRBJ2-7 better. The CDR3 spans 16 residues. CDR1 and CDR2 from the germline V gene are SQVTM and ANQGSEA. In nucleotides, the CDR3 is TGCAGCGTCGCTGGACTAGCGGGCGTTAGCTCCTACGAGCAGTACTTC. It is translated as CSVAGLAGVSSYEQYF.

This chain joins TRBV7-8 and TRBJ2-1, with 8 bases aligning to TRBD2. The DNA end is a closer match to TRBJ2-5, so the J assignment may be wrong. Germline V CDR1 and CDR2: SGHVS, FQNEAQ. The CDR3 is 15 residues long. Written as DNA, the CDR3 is TGTGCCAGCAGTAACCTGGCGGGGGGCCAAGAGACCCAGTACTTC. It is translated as CASSNLAGGQETQYF.

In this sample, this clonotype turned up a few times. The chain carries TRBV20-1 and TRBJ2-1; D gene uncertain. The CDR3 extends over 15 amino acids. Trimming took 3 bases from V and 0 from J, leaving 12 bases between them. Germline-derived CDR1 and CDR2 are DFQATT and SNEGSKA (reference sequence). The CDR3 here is CSASIPLSSYNEQFF. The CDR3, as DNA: TGCAGTGCTAGTATCCCCCTTAGCTCCTACAATGAGCAGTTCTTC.

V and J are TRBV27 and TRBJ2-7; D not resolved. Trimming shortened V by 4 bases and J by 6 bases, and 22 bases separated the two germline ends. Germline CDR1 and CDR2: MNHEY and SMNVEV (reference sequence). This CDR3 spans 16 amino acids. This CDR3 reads CASSSYESPTLSEQYF. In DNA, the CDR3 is TGTGCCAGCAGTTCGTACGAAAGCCCAACCCTTAGCGAGCAGTACTTC.